This passage covers 31 T cell receptor beta chains from one sample sequenced in a study of blood T cell repertoires in COVID-19. Profiling relied on immunoSEQ multiplex PCR, and the TCRdb table lists in-frame clones only, not all of them. The sample carries about 240,000 clones, approximately 87% recorded once. The sample comprised peripheral blood. These TCRs come from a man aged 55 to 69 with acute or convalescent COVID-19.

The chain carries TRBV4-2 and TRBJ1-6; D may be TRBD1 (6 bases). Per the germline V gene, CDR1 is LGHNA and CDR2 is YNFKEQ. Trimming took off 2 bases at V and 0 bases at J, with 14 bases between the two ends. The CDR3 has 18 residues. The CDR3 loop is CASSQPGHQGSYNSPLHF. CDR3 sequence (DNA): TGTGCCAGCAGCCAACCGGGACATCAAGGCTCCTATAATTCACCCCTCCACTTT.

The sample holds many counts of this clone. The chain couples TRBV6-5 to TRBJ1-1; D gene ambiguous. V was cut by 6 bases and J by 0 bases, with 8 bases left in between. The CDR3 has 13 residues. The germline gives CDR1 MNHEY, CDR2 SVGAGI. The DNA of the CDR3 is TGTGCCAGCAGGGCCAGGATGAACACTGAAGCTTTCTTT. This codes for CASRARMNTEAFF.

The rearrangement joins TRBV7-8 to TRBJ2-5, with TRBD1 matching 11 bases. The CDR3 has 15 residues. Germline loops: CDR1 SGHVS, CDR2 FQNEAQ. V trimming: 5 bases; J trimming: 4 bases; junction bases outside the gene matches: 6. DNA for the CDR3: TGTGCCAGCAGCGGGCAGGGACAGGGGGGAGAGACCCAGTACTTC. Protein sequence: CASSGQGQGGETQYF.

The chain carries TRBV7-2 and TRBJ1-3; unclear D gene. V gave up 4 bases and J gave up 1 base, with 8 bases separating them. The germline CDR1 and CDR2 sequences are SGHTA and FQGNSA. This CDR3 has 14 residues. CDR3 sequence: CASSSWPSGNTIYF. The CDR3 DNA is TGTGCCAGCAGCTCGTGGCCTTCTGGAAACACCATATATTTT. Full variable domain (rest looked up from reference TRBV7-2 and TRBJ1-3): GAGVSQSPSNKVTEKGKDVELRCDPISGHTALYWYRQSLGQGLEFLIYFQGNSAPDKSGLPSDRFSAERTGGSVSTLTIQRTQQEDSAVYLCASSSWPSGNTIYFGEGSWLTVV.

This chain links TRBV14 with TRBJ2-1, with TRBD2 matching over 9 bases. The CDR3 extends over 17 amino acids. The V and J ends lost 1 base and 7 bases, in that order; junction bases with no gene match: 11. CDR1 is SGHDN and CDR2 is FVKESK in the germline V gene. CDR3: CASSQGREGLLRNEQFF. The CDR3 DNA follows: TGTGCCAGCAGCCAAGGGCGGGAGGGCCTTCTGAGGAATGAGCAGTTCTTC.

This clone was detected only once. This chain connects TRBV28 to TRBJ2-6, with 7 bases matching TRBD1. The CDR3 totals 16 residues. CDR1 is MDHEN and CDR2 is SYDVKM in the germline V gene. J gave up 3 bases and V 8 bases, and 10 bases lay outside the gene matches. The CDR3 reads CASVGQDSGGANVLTF. CDR3 DNA: TGTGCCAGCGTTGGACAGGACTCTGGTGGGGCCAACGTCCTGACTTTC.

V is TRBV2 and J is TRBJ2-1, with 12 nucleotides matching TRBD2. Trimming took 6 bases from V and 9 from J; bases not matched to a gene: 9. This CDR3 has 15 residues. Germline V gene sequence: CDR1 SNHLY, CDR2 FYNNEI. CDR3 sequence reads: CASSRLAGAEGEQFF. CDR3 DNA: TGTGCCAGCAGCCGACTAGCGGGGGCTGAGGGTGAGCAGTTCTTC.

The chain uses TRBV5-4 and TRBJ2-1; 14 nucleotides line up with TRBD2. V shed 5 bases and J 8 bases; nucleotides not matched to a gene: 3. The germline CDR1 and CDR2 sequences are SGHNT and YYREEE (reference sequence). The CDR3 runs 14 residues. The CDR3 region is CASRGTSGSHEQFF. The CDR3 coding sequence is TGTGCCAGCAGGGGGACTAGCGGGAGCCATGAGCAGTTCTTC.

The rearrangement joins TRBV7-2 to TRBJ2-1; TRBD1 might be the D (5 bases). Trimming pared 5 bases from V and 5 bases from J, leaving 13 bases between. The CDR3 loop spans 14 amino acids. Germline V lookup: CDR1 SGHTA, CDR2 FQGNSA. This chain's CDR3 is CASSPGHSNNEQFF. CDR3 nucleotides: TGTGCCAGCAGCCCAGGACATTCGAACAATGAGCAGTTCTTC.

The rearrangement uses TRBV24-1 and TRBJ2-3, with a possible D match to TRBD1 (6 bases). The CDR3 contains 16 residues. V shed 3 bases and J shed 1 base, with 13 bases lying between them. Germline V gene data show CDR1 as KGHDR and CDR2 as SFDVKD. This chain's CDR3 is CATSDPQGGGTDTQYF. CDR3 sequence (DNA): TGTGCCACCAGTGATCCACAGGGCGGCGGCACAGATACGCAGTATTTT.

This chain uses TRBV3-1 (or the pseudogene TRBV3-2) with TRBJ2-7; weak D call: TRBD1 (6 bases). V was shortened by 6 bases and J by 2 bases, with 8 bases between the two germline ends. This CDR3 is built from 12 residues. Germline V gene lookup returns CDR1 LGHDT and CDR2 YNNKEL (reference sequence). CDR3 sequence (DNA): TGTGCCAGCAGTCGGACAGCCTACGAGCAGTACTTC. The encoded protein is CASSRTAYEQYF.

The chain links TRBV6-5 to TRBJ1-1; D call uncertain. The CDR3 sequence is 13 residues long. Trimming removed 0 bases at V and 6 bases at J, with 8 bases between. Looked up from germline, CDR1 is MNHEY and CDR2 is SVGAGI. CDR3 region: CASSYSQLSEAFF. CDR3 sequence (DNA): TGTGCCAGCAGTTACTCGCAGTTGTCTGAAGCTTTCTTT.

The rearrangement links TRBV29-1 to TRBJ2-1; TRBD2 matches at 9 bases. The CDR3 contains 14 residues. V lost 4 bases to trimming and J lost 8 bases; unmatched junction nucleotides: 9. CDR1 is SQVTM, CDR2 ANQGSEA, per germline. The DNA for the CDR3 is TGCAGCGTTGCGGGGCTAGCGGGAACGGATGAGCAGTTCTTC. Translation gives CSVAGLAGTDEQFF.

The V and J genes are TRBV7-2 and TRBJ2-1, with 11 positions matching TRBD2. CDR1 SGHTA and CDR2 FQGNSA come from the germline V gene. CDR3 length equals 16 residues. J lost 7 bases, V lost 4 bases, and 9 bases had no gene match. CDR3 nucleotides: TGTGCCAGCAGCTCTTATTTAGCGGGAGGGGGGAATGAGCAGTTCTTC. Amino acids: CASSSYLAGGGNEQFF.

This chain connects TRBV7-9 to TRBJ2-6; D call uncertain. CDR1 and CDR2 from the germline V gene are SEHNR and FQNEAQ (reference sequence). The V end was cut by 1 base, the J end by 2 bases, with 9 bases between. The CDR3 sequence is 16 residues long. The CDR3 DNA reads TGTGCCAGCAGCTTAGGAAACACAGCTGGGGCCAACGTCCTGACTTTC. Its protein is CASSLGNTAGANVLTF.

The chain uses TRBV6-1 and TRBJ1-3; perhaps TRBD1 as D (6 bases). V was cut by 3 bases and J by 7 bases, with 10 bases left in between. Germline loops: CDR1 MNHNS, CDR2 SASEGT. This CDR3 has 13 residues. CDR3: CASSDQGINTIYF. The CDR3 bases are TGTGCCAGCAGTGACCAGGGGATTAACACCATATATTTT.

The CDR3 nucleotides are TGCAGCGTTGGAGTGGGGCCCAATGAGCAGTTCTTC. Amino acids: CSVGVGPNEQFF. The chain employs TRBV29-1 and TRBJ2-1; possibly TRBD1 for D (5 bases). This CDR3 comprises 12 residues. The germline V gene encodes CDR1 SQVTM and CDR2 ANQGSEA. V was cut by 4 bases and J by 6 bases, with 10 bases left in between.

The chain carries TRBV24-1 and TRBJ2-4; TRBD2 matches at 8 bases. CDR1 is KGHDR and CDR2 is SFDVKD in the germline V gene. This CDR3 has 18 amino acids. The J segment lost 3 bases and the V segment lost 3 bases, leaving 12 bases of the junction unmatched. The CDR3 sequence: CATSDGGLAGGFKNIQYF. CDR3 DNA: TGTGCCACCAGTGATGGCGGTTTGGCGGGAGGCTTCAAAAACATTCAGTACTTC.

The chain combines TRBV19 with TRBJ1-1; D may be TRBD1 (5 bases). This CDR3 spans 13 amino acids. The ends were cut back, 7 bases at V and 1 base at J, with 10 bases in the middle. CDR1 is LNHDA and CDR2 is SQIVND in the germline V gene (reference sequence). The chain's CDR3 is CASMGQGNTEAFF. The CDR3 DNA sequence: TGTGCCAGTATGGGGCAGGGGAACACTGAAGCTTTCTTT.

This clone has more than one count but fewer than ten. The chain is built from TRBV4-3 and TRBJ1-2; tentatively, D is TRBD1 (5 bases). Per the germline V gene, CDR1 is LGHNA and CDR2 is YSLEER. This CDR3 comprises 15 residues. V was cut by 3 bases and J by 4 bases, with 15 bases left in between. The CDR3 spells CASSQDLGGSYGYTF. The CDR3 coding sequence is TGCGCCAGCAGCCAGGATCTGGGGGGGAGCTATGGCTACACCTTC.

The CDR3 DNA reads TGTGCCAGCAGCCCAGGGGACCATGGCTACACCTTC. Its protein is CASSPGDHGYTF. The chain carries TRBV3-1 (or the pseudogene TRBV3-2) and TRBJ1-2, with D possibly TRBD1 on 6 matching bases. The V end lost 4 bases, the J end lost 6 bases, and 9 bases lay between the germline ends. Per the germline V gene, CDR1 is LGHDT and CDR2 is YNNKEL (reference sequence). This CDR3 region has 12 residues.

The genes are TRBV7-2 and TRBJ1-2, with 7 bases fitting TRBD1. The germline gives CDR1 SGHTA, CDR2 FQGNSA. Trimming cost V 2 bases and J 4 bases; bases outside gene matches: 10. The CDR3 is made up of 16 amino acids. CDR3 nucleotides: TGTGCCAGCAGCTTACCAGGGGGAGATCTTAGCTATGGCTACACCTTC. Translated, it gives CASSLPGGDLSYGYTF.

The chain joins TRBV6-2 or TRBV6-3 to TRBJ2-1; the match to TRBD2 covers 7 bases. The J segment lost 8 bases and the V segment lost 2 bases, leaving 9 bases of the junction unmatched. This CDR3 has 15 amino acids. Per germline, CDR1 MNHEY and CDR2 SVGEGT. CDR3 DNA sequence: TGTGCCAGCAGTTACGTACGCGGGAGTAGGCATGAGCAGTTCTTC. It yields the protein CASSYVRGSRHEQFF.

The J gene is TRBJ1-4, the V gene TRBV7-8; D may be TRBD1 (5 bases). Germline V gene lookup returns CDR1 SGHVS and CDR2 FQNEAQ. Trimming cost V 6 bases and J 0 bases, with 11 bases left between them. The CDR3 has 15 residues. In nucleotides, the CDR3 is TGTGCCAGCAGACGTACACAGGCAACTAATGAAAAACTGTTTTTT. Translating gives CASRRTQATNEKLFF.

The chain carries TRBV24-1 and TRBJ2-3, with 7 bases lining up with TRBD2. This CDR3 is 16 amino acids long. Germline CDR1 KGHDR, CDR2 SFDVKD. The junction had 6 bases not matched to a gene; V was cut back by 4 bases and J by 0 bases. The CDR3 DNA is TGTGCCACCAGTGACGCCACTAGCGCGAGCACAGATACGCAGTATTTT. Residues: CATSDATSASTDTQYF.

This clone was picked up a small number of times. The rearrangement joins TRBV5-6 to TRBJ2-5, with 11 nucleotides matching TRBD2. V was clipped by 0 bases and J by 2 bases; unmatched bases: 6. Germline CDR1 and CDR2: SGHDT and YYEEEE. The CDR3 has 17 amino acids. CDR3 in DNA: TGTGCCAGCAGCTTGGGCCAAGGACTAGCGGGTCAAGAGACCCAGTACTTC. Its translation is CASSLGQGLAGQETQYF.

The chain couples TRBV6-2 or TRBV6-3 to TRBJ2-1; the match to TRBD2 covers 10 bases. CDR1 is MNHEY, CDR2 SVGEGT, per germline. With 0 bases clipped from V and 1 base from J, the junction kept 6 bases outside the gene matches. The CDR3 loop spans 18 amino acids. Here the CDR3 DNA reads TGTGCCAGCAGTTACTCGTCTAGCGGGAGAATATCCTACAATGAGCAGTTCTTC. It yields the protein CASSYSSSGRISYNEQFF.

This CDR3 reads CASQGTSGYEQYF. CDR3 bases: TGCGCCAGCCAGGGGACTAGCGGTTACGAGCAGTACTTC. This sequence joins TRBV5-1 and TRBJ2-7, with 11 bases that match TRBD2. The V segment lost 7 bases and the J segment 4 bases; nucleotides outside the gene matches: 4. The germline gives CDR1 SGHRS, CDR2 YFSETQ. This CDR3 has 13 residues.

The chain has TRBV3-1 (or the pseudogene TRBV3-2) and TRBJ1-2; D is possibly TRBD1 (5 bases). The CDR3 spans 11 residues. V was cut by 9 bases and J by 4 bases, with 9 bases left in between. Germline CDR1 is LGHDT and CDR2 is YNNKEL (reference sequence). CDR3 in amino acids: CASEGVYGYTF. DNA for the CDR3: TGTGCCAGTGAAGGGGTCTATGGCTACACCTTC.

The genes are TRBV21-1 and TRBJ1-1; TRBD1, the D gene given by the table, was not confirmed from the DNA. TRBV21-1 represents a pseudogene. The CDR3 extends over 14 amino acids. The DNA for the CDR3 is TGTGCCAGCAGCAAAGACCAGGTGAACACTGAAGCTTTCTTT. It translates to CASSKDQVNTEAFF.

The V call is TRBV6-5, the J call TRBJ1-5, with unresolved D. Germline V gene lookup returns CDR1 MNHEY and CDR2 SVGAGI. Trimming cost V 0 bases and J 9 bases, with 9 bases left between them. This CDR3 region has 13 residues. CDR3 loop: CASSYSERRPQHF. CDR3 bases: TGTGCCAGCAGTTACTCGGAGAGGAGGCCCCAGCATTTT.